This TCR beta chain was recovered during a study of T cells in Graves' hyperthyroidism and ophthalmopathy. Extraction of PBMCs used 8.5 to 10 ml of fresh peripheral blood. RNA transcripts served as the template for amplifying TCR beta CDR3 regions. HTBI primers were employed in a first-round RT-PCR of the TCR CDR3. A single record per CDR3 protein comes from TCRdb applying MiXCR to the multiplex PCR reads. The repertoire holds about 530,000 distinct CDR3 sequences, with 15% to 20% as singletons. Germline V gene lookup returns CDR1 SGHVS and CDR2 FQNEAQ. The CDR3 is 14 amino acids. V lost 5 bases and J lost 4, with 14 bases in between.

The V gene is TRBV7-8, the J gene TRBJ1-1; no clear D gene. The sequencing sample was made of blood. The clonotype was recovered from a woman between 18 and 29 years old with Graves' ophthalmopathy. DNA of the CDR3: TGTGCCAGCAGCGGCAGGACTCTGGGCACTGAAGCTTTCTTT. Residues: CASSGRTLGTEAFF.